This TCR beta chain is from a study of blood T cell repertoires in COVID-19. About the research overall: T cells, B-cell-depleted T cells, or PBMCs provided the cDNA or gDNA that served as material.

Deletions cut 0 bases from V and 11 bases from J, with 10 bases between. Germline CDR1 reads LNHNV; CDR2 reads YYDKDF (reference sequence). The length of the CDR3 is 12 residues. Original analysis: Amplifying reference gene primers gave estimates of nucleated cell counts. Sequencing was performed with immunoSEQ multiplex PCR; in TCRdb, only in-frame clones are kept and a portion is missing. Clone size and V and J calls were adopted from that table, with D and trimming inferred from the DNA. Found here are about 130,000 clones, 70% to 85% of them singletons; the top ten hold approximately 10%. This clonotype was obtained from a man between 60 and 75 years old who had recovered from COVID-19. The chain has TRBV15 and TRBJ1-1; no clear D. The sequenced sample was peripheral blood. The CDR3 DNA reads as TGTGCCACCAGCAGAGATCAAGGGAGGGCTTTCTTT. This sequence encodes CATSRDQGRAFF.